The 7 T cell receptor beta chains in this list originate from one sample, sequenced in a study of Graves' ophthalmopathy and Graves' hyperthyroidism. Amplified TCR beta CDR3 regions were obtained using RNA transcripts as template. Amplification began with first-round RT-PCR using HTBI primers, then second-round multiplex PCR was performed. TCRdb itself ran the multiplex PCR reads through MiXCR, one entry per CDR3 protein. Seen here are tens of thousands of distinct CDR3 sequences, 48% observed once, and the top ten hold about 7%. Sequencing was done on a sample of peripheral blood. Receptors originate from an adult woman with stable Graves' hyperthyroidism.

By frequency in the sample, this clonotype is medium-sized (0.01 to 0.1%). V is TRBV7-7 and J is TRBJ2-3; tentatively, D is TRBD1 or TRBD2 (5 bases each). V shed 1 base and J shed 2 bases, with 10 bases lying between them. The length of the CDR3 is 15 residues. Per germline, CDR1 SSHAT and CDR2 FNYEAQ (reference sequence). CDR3 in DNA: TGTGCCAGCAGCTTAGGGAGAGGGACCACAGATACGCAGTATTTT. Its translation: CASSLGRGTTDTQYF.

J is TRBJ2-1 and V is TRBV29-1; 15 bases map to TRBD2. The CDR3 runs 14 residues. Germline V CDR1 and CDR2: SQVTM, ANQGSEA. After removal of 7 bases from V and 7 bases from J, the junction contained 5 bases not matched to a gene. This chain's CDR3 is CSAWGTSGRNEQFF. CDR3 coding DNA: TGCAGCGCATGGGGGACTAGCGGGAGGAATGAGCAGTTCTTC.

Sample share makes this clonotype medium-sized. The chain employs TRBV7-9 and TRBJ2-7; no firm D call. Trimming stripped 8 bases from V and 3 bases from J, with 11 bases between. Per germline, CDR1 SEHNR and CDR2 FQNEAQ (reference sequence). The CDR3 runs 12 residues. This CDR3 is CASGDGNYEQYF. The CDR3 coding sequence is TGTGCCAGCGGTGACGGAAACTACGAGCAGTACTTC.

This sequence joins TRBV5-1 and TRBJ2-5, with D perhaps TRBD2 (7 bases). Germline V gene lookup returns CDR1 SGHRS and CDR2 YFSETQ. Deletions cut 0 bases from V and 0 bases from J, with 24 bases between. This CDR3 is built from 20 residues. The CDR3, as DNA: TGCGCCAGCAGCTTGGAACAAGCGGGGCGCGGGGGCCGTGACCAAGAGACCCAGTACTTC. Amino acids: CASSLEQAGRGGRDQETQYF. The variable domain in full, completed from reference TRBV5-1 and TRBJ2-5, reads KAGVTQTPRYLIKTRGQQVTLSCSPISGHRSVSWYQQTPGQGLQFLFEYFSETQRNKGNFPGRFSGRQFSNSRSEMNVSTLELGDSALYLCASSLEQAGRGGRDQETQYFGPGTRLLVL.

This clonotype is categorized as medium-sized (0.01 to 0.1%). The chain is built from TRBV2 and TRBJ1-5; 10 bases are shared with TRBD1. The ends lost 8 bases at V and 3 bases at J; junction bases unmatched: 7. The CDR3 consists of 15 residues. The germline V gene has CDR1 SNHLY and CDR2 FYNNEI. The CDR3: CASRGQGNLNQPQHF. The CDR3 nucleotides are TGTGCCAGCCGGGGACAGGGGAACCTCAATCAGCCCCAGCATTTT.

This clonotype was observed many times. The chain has TRBV12-3 or TRBV12-4 and TRBJ1-5; maybe TRBD1 (5 bases). The CDR3 extends over 14 amino acids. With 0 bases removed from V and 4 bases from J, the gap between germline ends came to 7 bases. Here the CDR3 reads CASSLARGNQPQHF. CDR3 nucleotide sequence: TGTGCCAGCAGTTTAGCCCGGGGGAATCAGCCCCAGCATTTT.

This rearrangement joins TRBV7-8 to TRBJ2-3, with D tentatively TRBD1 or TRBD2 (6 bases each). Trimming cost V 1 base and J 9 bases, with 17 bases left between them. The CDR3 covers 15 residues. Per germline, CDR1 SGHVS and CDR2 FQNEAQ. The DNA of the CDR3 is TGTGCCAGCAGCTTAGGGGGGGCAGGGCGTGAGACGCAGTATTTT. This gives the protein CASSLGGAGRETQYF.